This entry lists 20 T cell receptor beta chains sequenced from one sample in a study of shared clonotypes between healthy human individuals. The repertoire was sequenced with immunoSEQ multiplex PCR; TCRdb's copy has only in-frame clones and lacks some. The table shows about 2.4 million clones, with more than 85% occurring only once. Sequencing was performed on naive CD4+ T cells from PBMCs. Indicated subset: CD45RA+ positively selected. All receptors come from a man aged 18 to 30 in good health. Some clones in this sample may be carry-over from other donors' samples.

V gene TRBV10-3 combines with J gene TRBJ1-5; D gene unclear. The CDR3 covers 15 residues. Germline CDR1 and CDR2: ENHRY and SYGVKD. The V gene lost 0 bases and the J gene lost 0 bases, with 6 bases spanning the gap. CDR3 in DNA: TGTGCCATCAGTGAGTCGACGGGTAGCAATCAGCCCCAGCATTTT. Its protein is CAISESTGSNQPQHF.

The chain couples TRBV5-1 to TRBJ2-1; D might be TRBD2 (6 bases). Looked up from germline, CDR1 is SGHRS and CDR2 is YFSETQ. With 0 bases removed from V and 8 bases from J, the gap between germline ends came to 15 bases. The CDR3 spans 15 residues. Here the CDR3 reads CASSLGLVVTDEQFF. The DNA of the CDR3 is TGCGCCAGCAGCTTGGGACTAGTGGTTACCGATGAGCAGTTCTTC.

This chain connects TRBV5-1 to TRBJ2-5; D uncertain. Germline loops: CDR1 SGHRS, CDR2 YFSETQ. The germline V and J ends were trimmed by 0 bases and 7 bases, with 13 bases remaining between them. This CDR3 contains 14 residues. CDR3 in amino acids: CASSLAWSPRTQYF. In DNA form, the CDR3 reads TGCGCCAGCAGCTTGGCCTGGTCCCCGAGGACCCAGTACTTC.

This clone turned up a few times. V and J are TRBV28 and TRBJ1-2, with D unclear. The germline V gene has CDR1 MDHEN and CDR2 SYDVKM. The CDR3 is 11 residues long. Trimming took 7 bases from V and 8 from J, leaving 11 bases between them. The CDR3 is CASTSTGGYTF. The CDR3 DNA reads as TGTGCCAGCACTTCGACCGGGGGCTACACCTTC.

This clone has a single count. J is TRBJ2-7 and V is TRBV11-2; a weak D match, TRBD1 (5 bases). The CDR3 has 15 amino acids. V was trimmed by 2 bases and J by 0 bases, leaving 11 bases between them. CDR1 and CDR2 (germline): SGHAT, FQNNGV. The CDR3 loop is CASSLWSQGSYEQYF. The CDR3 DNA reads TGTGCCAGCAGCTTATGGTCCCAGGGCTCCTACGAGCAGTACTTC. Supplemented by reference TRBV11-2 and TRBJ2-7, the full variable domain reads EAGVAQSPRYKIIEKRQSVAFWCNPISGHATLYWYQQILGQGPKLLIQFQNNGVVDDSQLPKDRFSAERLKGVDSTLKIQPAKLEDSAVYLCASSLWSQGSYEQYFGPGTRLTVT.

V and J are TRBV29-1 and TRBJ2-2; 10 bases are a match to TRBD2. The CDR3 is 16 residues long. Germline loops: CDR1 SQVTM, CDR2 ANQGSEA. Trimming at V came to 7 bases and at J to 4 bases, leaving 12 bases not matched to a gene. CDR3: CSARGESGRATGELFF. CDR3 bases: TGCAGCGCGCGGGGTGAGAGCGGGAGGGCCACCGGGGAGCTGTTTTTT.

This clone has a single count. Other DNA sequences of this sample code for an identical CDR3. This chain uses TRBV18 with TRBJ2-3; D remains unclear. This CDR3 has 13 residues. V dropped 3 bases and J dropped 0 bases, with 4 bases sitting between them. CDR1 is KGHSH, CDR2 LQKENI, per germline. CDR3 nucleotide sequence: TGTGCCAGCTCACCGGGCAGCACAGATACGCAGTATTTT. Translated, it gives CASSPGSTDTQYF.

The V gene is TRBV30, the J gene TRBJ1-5, with D perhaps TRBD1 (6 bases). The CDR3 is 13 residues long. V was shortened by 7 bases and J by 7 bases, with 17 bases between the two germline ends. Germline CDR1 is GTSNPN and CDR2 is SVGIG (reference sequence). The CDR3 spells CAYEGDSGQPQHF. The DNA of the CDR3 is TGTGCCTACGAGGGGGACTCCGGGCAGCCCCAGCATTTT.

The chain employs TRBV2 and TRBJ2-5; 8 nucleotides line up with TRBD2. The CDR3 spans 13 residues. CDR1 and CDR2 (germline): SNHLY, FYNNEI. V was clipped by 8 bases and J by 5 bases; unmatched bases: 7. CDR3 DNA sequence: TGTGCCAGCTATAGCGGGAAGTTCGAGACCCAGTACTTC. Its translation is CASYSGKFETQYF.

On this clone itself: Other DNA sequences within the sample encode an identical CDR3. The chain recombines TRBV11-3 with TRBJ2-1; 8 positions agree with TRBD2. The trim removed 2 bases at V and 1 base at J, leaving 1 base unmatched. Germline lookup yields CDR1 SGHNT and CDR2 YENEEA. The CDR3 consists of 15 residues. The CDR3 sequence: CASSLLAGSYNEQFF. In nucleotides, the CDR3 is TGTGCCAGCAGCTTACTAGCGGGTTCCTACAATGAGCAGTTCTTC.

Points on this clone: Other DNA sequences in this sample translate to the same CDR3. This chain joins TRBV7-2 and TRBJ2-3, with TRBD1 identical over 8 bases. Germline CDR1 and CDR2: SGHTA and FQGNSA. V dropped 5 bases and J dropped 3; count of bases not matched to a gene: 4. The CDR3 spans 14 residues. This CDR3 reads CASSVGQGTDTQYF. The DNA of the CDR3 is TGTGCCAGCAGCGTCGGACAGGGAACAGATACGCAGTATTTT. Full variable domain (missing parts from reference TRBV7-2 and TRBJ2-3): GAGVSQSPSNKVTEKGKDVELRCDPISGHTALYWYRQSLGQGLEFLIYFQGNSAPDKSGLPSDRFSAERTGGSVSTLTIQRTQQEDSAVYLCASSVGQGTDTQYFGPGTRLTVL.

The chain recombines TRBV5-8 with TRBJ1-5; D gene unclear. The CDR3 totals 15 residues. Per the germline V gene, CDR1 is SGHTS and CDR2 is YDEGEE. V lost 1 base and J lost 4, with 12 bases in between. The CDR3 region is CASSLTRRLNQPQHF. DNA of the CDR3: TGTGCCAGCAGCTTGACAAGACGTCTGAATCAGCCCCAGCATTTT.

A remark on this clone: The identical CDR3 is also encoded by other nucleotide sequences in the sample. The rearrangement uses TRBV28 and TRBJ1-2; D unclear. The CDR3 runs to 13 residues. CDR1 is MDHEN, CDR2 SYDVKM, per germline. Trimming took off 2 bases at V and 0 bases at J, with 4 bases between the two ends. The CDR3 is CASSLGANYGYTF. CDR3 nucleotides: TGTGCCAGCAGTTTAGGTGCTAACTATGGCTACACCTTC.

This sequence joins TRBV29-1 and TRBJ1-1; possibly TRBD1 for D (5 bases). Trimming cost V 6 bases and J 4 bases, with 12 bases left between them. In germline, CDR1 is SQVTM, CDR2 ANQGSEA. The CDR3 is 12 amino acids. The DNA of the CDR3 is TGCAGCGTGATCCGGGACGGCACTGAAGCTTTCTTT. Amino acids: CSVIRDGTEAFF.

The rearrangement links TRBV7-8 to TRBJ2-7; no clear D gene. Germline CDR1 and CDR2: SGHVS and FQNEAQ. The CDR3 is 12 residues long. Deletions cut 3 bases from V and 6 bases from J, with 9 bases between. DNA for the CDR3: TGTGCCAGCAGCTTCCCTCGGAGCGAGCAGTACTTC. Its translation: CASSFPRSEQYF. Combining the CDR3 with reference TRBV7-8 and TRBJ2-7 gives the whole variable domain GAGVSQSPRYKVAKRGQDVALRCDPISGHVSLFWYQQALGQGPEFLTYFQNEAQLDKSGLPSDRFFAERPEGSVSTLKIQRTQQEDSAVYLCASSFPRSEQYFGPGTRLTVT.

V and J are TRBV7-3 and TRBJ2-5; 8 nucleotides line up with TRBD1. The V segment lost 4 bases and the J segment 1 base; nucleotides outside the gene matches: 5. This CDR3 region has 15 residues. Germline V gene sequence: CDR1 SGHTA, CDR2 FQGTGA. The CDR3 spells CASSSRTGIQETQYF. The CDR3 region has the DNA TGTGCCAGCAGCTCCCGGACAGGGATCCAAGAGACCCAGTACTTC.

As regards this clone: One junction end disagrees with the germline gene, perhaps due to a read error. J is TRBJ2-1 and V is TRBV7-9; D might be TRBD1 or TRBD2, each matching 5 bases. Germline CDR1 is SEHNR and CDR2 is FQNEAQ (reference sequence). The CDR3 totals 17 residues. The CDR3 is CASNLGAGQGPYNEQFF. In DNA, the CDR3 is TGTGCCAGCAACTTAGGGGCGGGCCAAGGCCCCTACAATGAGCAGTTCTTC. The whole variable domain, remainder taken from reference TRBV7-9 and TRBJ2-1, is DTGVSQNPRHKITKRGQNVTFRCDPISEHNRLYWYRQTLGQGPEFLTYFQNEAQLEKSRLLSDRFSAERPKGSFSTLEIQRTEQGDSAMYLCASNLGAGQGPYNEQFFGPGTRLTVL.

The gene calls are TRBV15 and TRBJ2-1; possible D gene TRBD2, 6 bases. This CDR3 region has 14 residues. Germline-derived CDR1 and CDR2 are LNHNV and YYDKDF (reference sequence). The V and J ends lost 2 bases and 4 bases respectively, with 9 bases between them. The CDR3, as DNA: TGTGCCACCAGCAGAAAGGACTATTACAATGAGCAGTTCTTC. Its protein product is CATSRKDYYNEQFF.

This sequence joins TRBV28 and TRBJ2-1, with D possibly TRBD2 on 6 matching bases. The CDR3 is 15 residues long. Trimming pared 1 base from V and 0 bases from J, leaving 7 bases between. The germline CDR1 and CDR2 sequences are MDHEN and SYDVKM. CDR3 DNA sequence: TGTGCCAGCAGTTTATATAGCGGCTCCTACAATGAGCAGTTCTTC. The encoded protein is CASSLYSGSYNEQFF.

The rearrangement uses TRBV6-5 and TRBJ2-5, with 7 nucleotides matching TRBD2. This CDR3 comprises 14 residues. V shed 6 bases and J 3 bases; nucleotides not matched to a gene: 7. CDR1 and CDR2 from the germline V gene are MNHEY and SVGAGI. CDR3 sequence (DNA): TGTGCCAGCAGACCCACTAGCGCCAAAGAGACCCAGTACTTC. Its translation: CASRPTSAKETQYF.